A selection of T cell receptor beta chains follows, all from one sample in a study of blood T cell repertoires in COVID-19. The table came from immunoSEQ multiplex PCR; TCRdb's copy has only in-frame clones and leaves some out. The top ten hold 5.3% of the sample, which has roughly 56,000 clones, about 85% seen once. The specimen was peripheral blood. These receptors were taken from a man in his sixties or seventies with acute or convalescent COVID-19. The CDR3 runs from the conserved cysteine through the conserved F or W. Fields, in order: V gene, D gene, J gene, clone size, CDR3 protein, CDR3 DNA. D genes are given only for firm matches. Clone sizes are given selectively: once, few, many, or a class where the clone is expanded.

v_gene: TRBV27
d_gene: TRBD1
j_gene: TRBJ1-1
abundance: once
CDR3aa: CASLKQGGTEAFF
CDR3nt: TGTGCCAGCCTAAAACAGGGGGGCACTGAAGCTTTCTTT

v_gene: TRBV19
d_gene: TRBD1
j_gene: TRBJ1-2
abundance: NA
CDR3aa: CASSGGGTGDYGYTF
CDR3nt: TGTGCCAGTAGTGGCGGCGGGACAGGGGACTATGGCTACACCTTC

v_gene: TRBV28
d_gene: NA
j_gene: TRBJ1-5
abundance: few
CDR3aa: CASNPWGGLELNQPQHF
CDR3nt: TGTGCCAGCAACCCCTGGGGGGGTTTGGAGTTAAATCAGCCCCAGCATTTT

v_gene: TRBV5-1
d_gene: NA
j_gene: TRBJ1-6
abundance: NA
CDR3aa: CASSLESNSPLHF
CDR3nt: TGCGCCAGCAGCTTGGAGAGTAATTCACCCCTCCACTTT

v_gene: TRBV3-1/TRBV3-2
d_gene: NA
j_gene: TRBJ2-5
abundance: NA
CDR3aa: CASSQSLAGETQYF
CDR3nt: TGTGCCAGCAGCCAGTCTCTGGCGGGGGAGACCCAGTACTTC

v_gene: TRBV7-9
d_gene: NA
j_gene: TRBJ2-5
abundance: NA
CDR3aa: CASSPKYSQETQYF
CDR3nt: TGTGCCAGCAGCCCTAAGTACTCCCAAGAGACCCAGTACTTC

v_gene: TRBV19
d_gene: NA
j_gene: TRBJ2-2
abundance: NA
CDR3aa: CASSSRGFAGELFF
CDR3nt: TGTGCCAGTAGTTCTCGGGGTTTCGCCGGGGAGCTGTTTTTT

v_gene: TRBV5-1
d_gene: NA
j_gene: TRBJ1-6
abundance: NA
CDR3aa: CASSLAPDSPLHF
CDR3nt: TGCGCCAGCAGCTTGGCCCCGGATTCACCCCTCCACTTT

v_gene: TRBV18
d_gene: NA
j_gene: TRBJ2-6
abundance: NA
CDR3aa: CASSPRAGGTGANVLTF
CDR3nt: TGTGCCAGCTCACCACGGGCAGGGGGGACTGGGGCCAACGTCCTGACTTTC

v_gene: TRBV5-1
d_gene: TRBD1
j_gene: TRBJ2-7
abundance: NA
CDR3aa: CASSLGTGSHEQYF
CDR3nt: TGCGCCAGCAGCCTCGGGACAGGGTCCCACGAGCAGTACTTC

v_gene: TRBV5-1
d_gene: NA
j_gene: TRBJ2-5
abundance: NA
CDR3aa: CASSLGGTRETQYF
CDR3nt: TGCGCCAGCAGCTTGGGGGGGACTCGGGAGACCCAGTACTTC

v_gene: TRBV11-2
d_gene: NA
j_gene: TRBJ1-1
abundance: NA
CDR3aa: CASSKDSAAFF
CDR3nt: TGTGCCAGCAGCAAGGACAGTGCAGCTTTCTTT

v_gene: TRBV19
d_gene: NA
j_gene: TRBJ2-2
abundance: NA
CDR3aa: CASGTGGAGELFF
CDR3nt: TGTGCCAGTGGGACTGGAGGCGCCGGGGAGCTGTTTTTT

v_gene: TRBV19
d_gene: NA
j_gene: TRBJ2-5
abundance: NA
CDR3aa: CASSSGVGVGETQYF
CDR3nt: TGTGCCAGTAGTAGCGGGGTGGGGGTAGGAGAGACCCAGTACTTC

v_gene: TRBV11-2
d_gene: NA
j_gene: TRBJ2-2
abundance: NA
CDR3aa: CASSLLAGTGELFF
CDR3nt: TGTGCCAGCAGCTTATTGGCGGGGACCGGGGAGCTGTTTTTT

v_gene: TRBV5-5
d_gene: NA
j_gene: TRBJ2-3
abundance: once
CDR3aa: CASSLVEGSATDTQYF
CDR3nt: TGTGCCAGCAGCTTGGTGGAGGGGTCTGCCACAGATACGCAGTATTTT

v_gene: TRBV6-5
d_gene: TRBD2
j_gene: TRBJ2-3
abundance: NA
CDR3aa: CASSQSGGVSDTQYF
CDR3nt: TGTGCCAGCAGTCAAAGCGGGGGGGTTTCAGATACGCAGTATTTT

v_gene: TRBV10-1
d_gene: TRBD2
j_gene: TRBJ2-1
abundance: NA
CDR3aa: CASSEGGGVYNEQFF
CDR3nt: TGCGCCAGCAGTGAAGGCGGGGGGGTTTACAATGAGCAGTTCTTC

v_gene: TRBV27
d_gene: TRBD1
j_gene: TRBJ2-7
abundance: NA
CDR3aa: CASSLRGTGWTYEQYF
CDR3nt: TGTGCCAGCAGTTTGAGGGGGACAGGGTGGACCTACGAGCAGTACTTC

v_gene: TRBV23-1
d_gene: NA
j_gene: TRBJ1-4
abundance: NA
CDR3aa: CASSQFLQEQQLCGEKLFF
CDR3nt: TGCGCCAGCAGTCAATTCTTACAGGAACAGCAACTTTGTGGTGAAAAACTGTTTTTT

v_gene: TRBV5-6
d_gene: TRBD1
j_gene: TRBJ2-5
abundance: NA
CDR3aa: CASSLRTGSQETQYF
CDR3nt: TGTGCCAGCAGCTTAAGGACAGGGTCCCAAGAGACCCAGTACTTC

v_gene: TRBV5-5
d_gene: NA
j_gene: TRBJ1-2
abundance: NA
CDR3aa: CASSLTGDYGYTF
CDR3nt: TGTGCCAGCAGCTTGACGGGGGACTATGGCTACACCTTC

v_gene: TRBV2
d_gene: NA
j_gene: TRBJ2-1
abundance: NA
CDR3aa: CASSARLGNEQFF
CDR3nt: TGTGCCAGCAGTGCCCGACTAGGCAATGAGCAGTTCTTC

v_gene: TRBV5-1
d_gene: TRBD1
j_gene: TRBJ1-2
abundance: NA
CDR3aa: CASRRAPGQGEDGYTF
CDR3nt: TGCGCCAGCAGACGAGCCCCAGGACAGGGGGAAGATGGCTACACCTTC

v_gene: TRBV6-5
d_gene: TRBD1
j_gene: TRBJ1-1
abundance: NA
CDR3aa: CASSFAETGGTEAFF
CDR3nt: TGTGCCAGCAGTTTCGCCGAGACAGGGGGGACTGAAGCTTTCTTT

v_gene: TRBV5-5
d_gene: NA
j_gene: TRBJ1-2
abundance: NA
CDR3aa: CASSLSASLDLYGYTF
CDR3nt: TGTGCCAGCAGCTTGTCTGCCTCCCTAGATCTCTATGGCTACACCTTC

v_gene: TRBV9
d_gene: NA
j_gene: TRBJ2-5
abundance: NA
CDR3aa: CASSVGWRETQYF
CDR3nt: TGTGCCAGCAGCGTGGGTTGGAGGGAGACCCAGTACTTC

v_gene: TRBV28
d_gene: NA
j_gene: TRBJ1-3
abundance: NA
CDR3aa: CASQDSSSGNTIYF
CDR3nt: TGTGCCAGCCAGGACTCCAGCTCTGGAAACACCATATATTTT

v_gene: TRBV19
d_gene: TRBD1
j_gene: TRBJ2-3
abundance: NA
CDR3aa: CASSVTGTGGTDTQYF
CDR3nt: TGTGCCAGTAGTGTGACGGGGACAGGGGGCACAGATACGCAGTATTTT

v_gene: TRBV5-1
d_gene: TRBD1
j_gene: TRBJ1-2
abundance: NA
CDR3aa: CASSLGTGGANYGYTF
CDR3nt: TGCGCCAGCAGCTTGGGGACAGGGGGCGCAAACTATGGCTACACCTTC

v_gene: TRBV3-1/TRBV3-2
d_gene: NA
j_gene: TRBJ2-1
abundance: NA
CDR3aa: CASSQTRVGEQFF
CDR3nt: TGTGCCAGCAGCCAGACTAGGGTCGGTGAGCAGTTCTTC

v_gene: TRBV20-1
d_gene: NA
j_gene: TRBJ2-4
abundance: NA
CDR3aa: CSASDLGNIQYF
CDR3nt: TGCAGTGCTAGTGACCTAGGAAACATTCAGTACTTC

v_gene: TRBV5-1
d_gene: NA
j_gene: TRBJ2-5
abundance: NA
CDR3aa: CASSIPQGIGETQYF
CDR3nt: TGCGCCAGCAGCATTCCACAGGGAATCGGCGAGACCCAGTACTTC

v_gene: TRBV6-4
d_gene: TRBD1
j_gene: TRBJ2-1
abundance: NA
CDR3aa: CASSVEGQGANEQFF
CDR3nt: TGTGCCAGCAGTGTGGAGGGACAGGGGGCGAATGAGCAGTTCTTC

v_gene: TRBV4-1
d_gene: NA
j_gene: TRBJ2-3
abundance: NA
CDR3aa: CASSQVYPGFDSSTDTQYF
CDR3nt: TGCGCCAGCAGCCAAGTATACCCAGGCTTCGATTCTAGCACAGATACGCAGTATTTT

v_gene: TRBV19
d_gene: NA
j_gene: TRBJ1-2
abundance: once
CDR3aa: CASSRGPGLSFYGYTF
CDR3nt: TGTGCCAGTAGTAGGGGACCGGGACTCTCCTTCTATGGCTACACCTTC

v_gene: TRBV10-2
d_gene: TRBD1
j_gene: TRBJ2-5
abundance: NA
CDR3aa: CASSLNRGQETQYF
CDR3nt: TGCGCCAGCAGCCTGAACAGGGGCCAGGAGACCCAGTACTTC

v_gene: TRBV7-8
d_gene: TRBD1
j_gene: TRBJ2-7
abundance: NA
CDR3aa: CASSKRTGGDEQYF
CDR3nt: TGTGCCAGCAGCAAAAGGACAGGGGGCGACGAGCAGTACTTC

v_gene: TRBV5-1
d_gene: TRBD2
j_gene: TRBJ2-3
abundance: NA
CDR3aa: CASSPGLAGGDTQYF
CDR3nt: TGCGCCAGCAGCCCGGGACTAGCGGGGGGAGATACGCAGTATTTT

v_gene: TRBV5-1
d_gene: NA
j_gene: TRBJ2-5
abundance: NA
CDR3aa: CASSLVEGTRETQYF
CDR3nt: TGCGCCAGCAGCCTCGTTGAGGGAACGCGGGAGACCCAGTACTTC

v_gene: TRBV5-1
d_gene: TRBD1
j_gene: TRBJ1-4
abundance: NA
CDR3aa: CASSLSWTGDSANEKLFF
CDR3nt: TGCGCCAGCAGCTTGTCGTGGACAGGGGATTCGGCTAATGAAAAACTGTTTTTT

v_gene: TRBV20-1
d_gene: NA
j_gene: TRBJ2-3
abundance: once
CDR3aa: CSASFAGTDTQYF
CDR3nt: TGCAGTGCTAGTTTCGCGGGCACAGATACGCAGTATTTT

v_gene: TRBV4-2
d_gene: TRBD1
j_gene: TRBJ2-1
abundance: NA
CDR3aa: CASSQYGQGYNEQFF
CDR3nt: TGTGCCAGCAGCCAATACGGACAGGGCTACAATGAGCAGTTCTTC

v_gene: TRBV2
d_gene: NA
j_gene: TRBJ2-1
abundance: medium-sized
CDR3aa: CASSEVGSRVDEQFF
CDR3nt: TGTGCCAGCAGTGAAGTCGGTAGCCGTGTCGATGAGCAGTTCTTC

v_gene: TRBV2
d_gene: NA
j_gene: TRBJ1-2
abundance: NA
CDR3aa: CASRLTDSNYGYTF
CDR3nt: TGTGCCAGCAGGCTGACCGACTCTAACTATGGCTACACCTTC

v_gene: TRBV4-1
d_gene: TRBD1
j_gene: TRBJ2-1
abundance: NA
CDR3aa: CASSQDLDRDLGYNEQFF
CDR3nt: TGCGCCAGCAGCCAAGATCTCGACAGGGATTTGGGCTACAATGAGCAGTTCTTC

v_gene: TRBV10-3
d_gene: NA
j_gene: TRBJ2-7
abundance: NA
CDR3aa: CAISESTHPYEQYF
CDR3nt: TGTGCCATCAGTGAGTCGACACACCCCTACGAGCAGTACTTC

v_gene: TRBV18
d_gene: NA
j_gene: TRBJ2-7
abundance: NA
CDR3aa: CASSPQGDSYEQYF
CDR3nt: TGTGCCAGCTCACCACAGGGGGACTCCTACGAGCAGTACTTC

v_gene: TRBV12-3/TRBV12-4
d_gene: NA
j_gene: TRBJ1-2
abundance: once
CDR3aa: CASTEDKNYGYTF
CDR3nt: TGTGCCAGCACCGAGGACAAGAACTATGGCTACACCTTC

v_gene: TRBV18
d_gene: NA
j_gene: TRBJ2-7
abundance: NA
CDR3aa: CASSPGGRSYEQYF
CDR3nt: TGTGCCAGCTCACCAGGGGGCCGTTCCTACGAGCAGTACTTC

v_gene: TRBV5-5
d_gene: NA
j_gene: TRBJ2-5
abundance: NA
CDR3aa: CASSSGLARQETQYF
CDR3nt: TGTGCCAGCAGCTCCGGCCTAGCGCGCCAAGAGACCCAGTACTTC

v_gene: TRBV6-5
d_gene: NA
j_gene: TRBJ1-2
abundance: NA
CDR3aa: CASSYSDPGVNYGYTF
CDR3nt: TGTGCCAGCAGTTATTCCGATCCCGGGGTCAACTATGGCTACACCTTC

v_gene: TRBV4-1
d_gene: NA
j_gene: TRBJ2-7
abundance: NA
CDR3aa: CAARNVRGDEQYF
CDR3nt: TGCGCCGCGCGCAACGTTCGGGGAGACGAGCAGTACTTC

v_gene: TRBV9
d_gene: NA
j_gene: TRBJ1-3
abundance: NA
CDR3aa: CASALRPVIDSGNTIYF
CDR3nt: TGTGCCAGCGCCCTGAGGCCGGTTATTGACTCTGGAAACACCATATATTTT

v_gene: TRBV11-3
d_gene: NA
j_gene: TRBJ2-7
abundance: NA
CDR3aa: CASSPDRGGRQYF
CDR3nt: TGTGCCAGCAGCCCCGATCGAGGGGGACGGCAGTACTTC

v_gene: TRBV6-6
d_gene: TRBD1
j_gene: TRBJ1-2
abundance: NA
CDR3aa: CASSRDSYNYGYTF
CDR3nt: TGTGCCAGCAGTAGGGACAGTTATAACTATGGCTACACCTTC